This T cell receptor (beta chain) is drawn from a study of blood T cells in healthy people across ages (dated by TCRdb to about 2015). Regarding the complete study: Template switching captured roughly one uniquely barcoded TCR beta cDNA molecule per two T cells in model experiments. Using deep sequencing normalized with unique cDNA molecular identifiers, the study measured how TCR beta repertoire diversity changes with age. Four age groups were formed from the donors: young (average roughly 15 years), middle-aged (around 39), aged (under 70) and long-lived (82). Donors of different ages were randomly distributed across sequencing lanes to avoid experimental bias. Two additional independent replicas of 1 million unique cDNA reads from the same blood draw were analyzed for two donors (one aged 18 to 29 and one aged 80 or older). General conclusions and limits of the study: Since profiling was done on bulk unsorted PBMCs, naive and antigen-experienced compartments could not be conclusively compared. Because the CMV infection status of the donors was unknown, age-related changes in expanded clonotypes may potentially have been confounded. Total diversity estimates from one million sequenced T cells were considered lower bounds and underestimates. There was a strong correlation between observed TCR beta diversity and the percentage of naive T cells measured by flow cytometry. Compared with the aged group, the long-lived group had more naive CD4+ T cells, fewer expanded clones and increased TCR diversity, suggesting age selection. Observed TCR beta diversity per million T cells fell roughly linearly with age, and a significant reduction was already apparent by age roughly 40.

Donors were roughly 40 systemically healthy Caucasian individuals from Russia aged roughly 6 to 90 years. Around 10 milliliters of peripheral blood were drawn from each donor into EDTA-treated Vacutainer tubes. Ficoll-Paque density-gradient centrifugation was used to isolate PBMCs, with at least 6.5 million per sample. Trizol reagent was used to extract total RNA from PBMCs, with at least 6 micrograms per sample. For every donor, flow cytometry on a PBMC aliquot measured the percentage of naive CD45RAhigh/CD27high T cells. Worth noting for this clonotype: Which antigen it targets is not known. Base qualities are not at hand, and no much larger clone is one base apart.

The library was generated by 5' RACE. Sequencer: Illumina HiSeq 2500. A second roughly 7 to 11 cycle PCR used a sample-barcoded 5' primer and a J-beta primer mix. A unique molecular identifier was introduced onto each TCR beta cDNA molecule by a template-switch 5' adaptor carrying 12 random nucleotides. Each sample yielded at least 3 million CDR3-containing paired-end reads. The Mint cDNA synthesis kit, primed by a TRBC-specific oligonucleotide, was used to synthesize first-strand cDNA from all RNA. All cDNA was treated with uracil-DNA glycosylase and then went through a first 18-cycle PCR with the universal primers M1SS and BC2_uni_R. The paper's processing steps were these. For normalization, 1 million high-quality reads, each with a distinct molecular identifier, were randomly selected from each sample. Reads with shared molecular identifiers were discarded instead of being binned into consensus sequences. MiTCR, with a Q25 quality threshold and the strictest error-elimination algorithm, was used for CDR3 identification, clonotype clustering and error correction. A nonparametric unseen species model with Euler transformation was used to estimate a lower bound on total TCR beta diversity. The raw public data were reprocessed by TCRdb itself: fastp quality trimming at Q25, MiXCR clonotype calling, in-frame beta chains only. Each CDR3 protein appears once, grouped with its most common genes and DNA. The V and J calls here are based on TCRdb, not the publication. The sample table lists more than 650,000 distinct CDR3 sequences, around a fifth of them with a count of one. Of the sample, about 20% is held by the ten largest clones.

The CDR3, from cysteine to phenylalanine, totals 17 residues. Just CDR3 DNA is preserved here, 51 bases in frame from base 1. After removal of 0 bases from V and 6 bases from J, the junction retains 11 bases not matched to a gene. From a lookup of the germline V gene, CDR1 and CDR2 are MGHRA and YSYEKL. Sequencing input: blood. Recombination connected TRBV4-1 to TRBJ2-1, with 7 bases in between that match TRBD1. This clonotype was obtained from a man aged 70 or older in good health. CDR3 sequence: CASSQDLTGTLSNEQFF. The sequence in DNA is TGCGCCAGCAGCCAAGATCTGACAGGGACCCTAAGCAATGAGCAGTTCTTC.